The 32 T cell receptor beta chains in this list originate from one sample, sequenced in a study of CD8 T cells in ankylosing spondylitis. Study-wide results and limits: There was a TCR beta motif, made of eight highly homologous variants, that appeared characteristic of ankylosing spondylitis blood.

Which antigens these TCRs recognize remains unknown. TCRdb reprocessed the 5' RACE reads via MiXCR and lists one record per CDR3 protein. The sample lists about 750,000 distinct CDR3 sequences, roughly 20% occurring once. Sequenced input: blood, either unsorted or a sorted T cell fraction (not recorded which). The origin of the receptors is a male donor with ankylosing spondylitis.

This clonotype was picked up one time. The chain carries TRBV7-9 and TRBJ2-1, with D possibly matching TRBD2 (6 bases). This CDR3 comprises 12 residues. V shed 4 bases and J shed 8 bases, with 9 bases lying between them. CDR1 and CDR2 (germline): SEHNR, FQNEAQ (reference sequence). This CDR3 reads CASSSPGDEQFF. The CDR3 DNA sequence: TGTGCCAGCAGCTCCCCGGGGGATGAGCAGTTCTTC.

This clonotype was detected a few times. The genes are TRBV29-1 and TRBJ2-3; 8 positions agree with TRBD2. V shed 6 bases, J shed 0 bases, and the junction held 11 bases outside the gene matches. This CDR3 contains 16 residues. The germline V gene encodes CDR1 SQVTM and CDR2 ANQGSEA. CDR3 loop: CSVTGGLVSSTDTQYF. CDR3 bases: TGCAGCGTCACGGGGGGGCTCGTTTCTAGCACAGATACGCAGTATTTT.

This clonotype was detected a few times. CDR3 sequence reads: CASSQGGGLEAFF. The CDR3 DNA reads as TGTGCCAGCAGCCAAGGGGGAGGTCTTGAAGCTTTCTTT. The chain carries TRBV3-1 and TRBJ1-1, with D hard to call. Per the germline V gene, CDR1 is LGHDT and CDR2 is YNNKEL (reference sequence). The CDR3 is 13 amino acids. V lost 1 base and J 7 bases, leaving 10 bases between the germline ends.

V is TRBV7-9 and J is TRBJ1-6; tentative D call: TRBD1 (6 bases). The V and J ends lost 1 base and 6 bases respectively, with 10 bases between them. Germline V gene lookup returns CDR1 SEHNR and CDR2 FQNEAQ (reference sequence). This CDR3 is built from 15 residues. The CDR3 sequence: CASSLGGTSNSPLHF. As DNA, the CDR3 is TGTGCCAGCAGCTTAGGTGGGACAAGTAATTCACCCCTCCACTTT.

The chain recombines TRBV24-1 with TRBJ1-2, with TRBD1 matching 11 bases. Germline V CDR1 and CDR2: KGHDR, SFDVKD. This CDR3 is built from 17 residues. The ends lost 4 bases at V and 6 bases at J; junction bases unmatched: 12. DNA for the CDR3: TGTGCCACCAGTGAAACCGGGACAGGGGGTACCCTAGATGGCTACACCTTC. This codes for CATSETGTGGTLDGYTF.

This clonotype was observed a handful of times. This rearrangement joins TRBV7-9 to TRBJ2-7, with D maybe TRBD1 (6 bases). The CDR3 totals 14 residues. Germline CDR1 SEHNR, CDR2 FQNEAQ (reference sequence). Deletions cut 5 bases from V and 1 base from J, with 12 bases between. The CDR3 here is CASSSHRDSYEQYF. The CDR3, as DNA: TGTGCCAGCAGCAGTCACAGGGATTCCTACGAGCAGTACTTC.

The rearrangement uses TRBV7-9 and TRBJ2-1; perhaps D is TRBD1 or TRBD2 (5 bases each). V dropped 0 bases and J dropped 5 bases, with 17 bases sitting between them. From germline, CDR1 is SEHNR and CDR2 FQNEAQ (reference sequence). The CDR3 length is 17 residues. The CDR3 nucleotides read TGTGCCAGCAGCTTAGCCCCGGGAAGGGGAAGAGACAATGAGCAGTTCTTC. Translating it yields CASSLAPGRGRDNEQFF.

Only a few counts were recorded for this clonotype. V and J are TRBV27 and TRBJ1-3; TRBD1 matches at 8 bases. CDR3 length equals 15 residues. Trimming at V came to 7 bases and at J to 2 bases, leaving 7 bases not matched to a gene. Germline V CDR1 and CDR2: MNHEY, SMNVEV (reference sequence). CDR3 residues: CASKLTGATGNTIYF. CDR3 nucleotides: TGTGCCAGCAAACTGACAGGGGCCACTGGAAACACCATATATTTT.

Remarks on this clonotype: A read error may explain this, as a much larger clone is one base away. This rearrangement joins TRBV10-3 to TRBJ2-5; 7 bases match TRBD1. Germline V CDR1 and CDR2: ENHRY, SYGVKD. The CDR3 loop spans 14 amino acids. CDR3 sequence (DNA): TGTGCCATCGGTGAGGGACAGCACCAAGAGACCCAGTACTTC. This codes for CAIGEGQHQETQYF.

This chain connects TRBV7-9 to TRBJ1-2; tentatively, D is TRBD1 (6 bases). The CDR3 runs 14 residues. Per germline, CDR1 SEHNR and CDR2 FQNEAQ (reference sequence). Trimming shortened V by 4 bases and J by 1 base, and 10 bases separated the two germline ends. The chain's CDR3 is CASSSGQFNYGYTF. CDR3 in DNA: TGTGCCAGCAGCTCCGGACAGTTTAACTATGGCTACACCTTC.

This clonotype came up a few times. J is TRBJ2-1 and V is TRBV24-1; 9 bases fit TRBD1. In germline, CDR1 is KGHDR, CDR2 SFDVKD. With 4 bases clipped from V and 3 bases from J, the junction kept 6 bases outside the gene matches. The CDR3 has 16 amino acids. This CDR3 is CATSDNDRGGYNEQFF. CDR3 bases: TGTGCCACCAGTGACAATGACAGGGGGGGCTACAATGAGCAGTTCTTC.

V is TRBV28 and J is TRBJ2-3; unclear D gene. Trimming pared 1 base from V and 5 bases from J, leaving 13 bases between. The CDR3 is 15 residues long. Germline CDR1 MDHEN, CDR2 SYDVKM. CDR3 nucleotide sequence: TGTGCCAGCAGTTTATACCCCGAGGCGCAAGATACGCAGTATTTT. It is translated as CASSLYPEAQDTQYF.

This clonotype was observed a few times. The chain joins TRBV20-1 to TRBJ1-5; D call uncertain. This CDR3 has 13 residues. The germline V gene has CDR1 DFQATT and CDR2 SNEGSKA (reference sequence). Deletions cut 6 bases from V and 3 bases from J, with 12 bases between. The CDR3 is CSAGLAYNQPQHF. CDR3 sequence (DNA): TGCAGTGCCGGACTGGCATACAATCAGCCCCAGCATTTT.

Only a few counts were recorded for this clonotype. This chain uses TRBV5-1 with TRBJ1-4, with 11 bases that match TRBD1. V lost 0 bases, J lost 8 bases, and 9 bases stayed unmatched. Germline assignment: CDR1 SGHRS and CDR2 YFSETQ. This CDR3 spans 17 amino acids. The CDR3, as DNA: TGCGCCAGCAGCTTGGTTTTCGCGGGACAGGGGGACGAAAAACTGTTTTTT. Translated, it gives CASSLVFAGQGDEKLFF.

The chain carries TRBV30 and TRBJ2-7; 9 bases are a match to TRBD1. This CDR3 region has 14 residues. The V segment lost 3 bases and the J segment 6 bases; nucleotides outside the gene matches: 9. Germline V CDR1 and CDR2: GTSNPN, SVGIG (reference sequence). CDR3 loop: CAWRRSGQGIEQYF. In DNA, the CDR3 is TGTGCCTGGAGAAGATCGGGACAGGGAATCGAGCAGTACTTC.

The V gene is TRBV4-3, the J gene TRBJ2-3; D is possibly TRBD2 (5 bases). The CDR3 has 16 residues. The germline V and J ends were trimmed by 0 bases and 5 bases, with 15 bases remaining between them. Germline V lookup: CDR1 LGHNA, CDR2 YSLEER. CDR3 region: CASSQDRSGLLDTQYF. The CDR3 DNA reads as TGCGCCAGCAGCCAAGATCGTTCGGGATTGTTAGATACGCAGTATTTT.

A few counts support this clonotype. This chain joins TRBV12-3 or TRBV12-4 and TRBJ1-4, with TRBD1 matching over 10 bases. The V segment lost 2 bases and the J segment 2 bases; nucleotides outside the gene matches: 5. The CDR3 length is 17 residues. The CDR3 region is CASSLPTGGATNEKLFF. CDR3 DNA sequence: TGTGCCAGCAGTTTACCGACAGGGGGCGCGACTAATGAAAAACTGTTTTTT.

The chain joins TRBV30 to TRBJ2-7, with unresolved D. The V end was cut by 1 base, the J end by 2 bases, with 12 bases between. This CDR3 spans 14 amino acids. CDR1 and CDR2 (germline): GTSNPN, SVGIG (reference sequence). CDR3 DNA: TGTGCCTGGAGTGGGTCAGGAATCGCCTACGAGCAGTACTTC. Translation gives CAWSGSGIAYEQYF.

This clonotype has more than one count but fewer than ten. The chain links TRBV4-3 to TRBJ2-5; 8 bases agree with TRBD1. The CDR3 length is 15 residues. V trimming: 3 bases; J trimming: 1 base; junction bases outside the gene matches: 4. Germline CDR1 reads LGHNA; CDR2 reads YSLEER. Written as DNA, the CDR3 is TGCGCCAGCAGCCAGGGGACAGGTTCCCAAGAGACCCAGTACTTC. It encodes CASSQGTGSQETQYF.

This clonotype was detected only a few times. The chain carries TRBV6-2 or TRBV6-3 and TRBJ1-6; weak D call: TRBD1 (5 bases). Germline values: CDR1 MNHEY, CDR2 SVGEGT. Trimming cost V 4 bases and J 14 bases, with 18 bases left between them. The CDR3 is 14 residues long. The CDR3: CASSWDSPGITLHF. DNA of the CDR3: TGTGCCAGCAGTTGGGACTCGCCCGGGATCACCCTCCACTTT.

V gene TRBV5-6 combines with J gene TRBJ2-7, with TRBD1 matching 7 bases. Germline CDR1 and CDR2: SGHDT and YYEEEE. The J segment lost 0 bases and the V segment lost 4 bases, leaving 7 bases of the junction unmatched. This CDR3 is built from 15 residues. The CDR3 sequence is CASSPPGQYSYEQYF. The CDR3 DNA reads as TGTGCCAGCAGCCCTCCGGGACAGTACTCCTACGAGCAGTACTTC. The full variable domain, with the rest looked up from reference TRBV5-6 and TRBJ2-7, is DAGVTQSPTHLIKTRGQQVTLRCSPKSGHDTVSWYQQALGQGPQFIFQYYEEEERQRGNFPDRFSGHQFPNYSSELNVNALLLGDSALYLCASSPPGQYSYEQYFGPGTRLTVT.

The V gene is TRBV29-1, the J gene TRBJ2-5; D not resolved. V was pared by 2 bases and J by 7 bases, with 17 bases between. This CDR3 has 14 amino acids. CDR1 SQVTM and CDR2 ANQGSEA come from the germline V gene. The CDR3 DNA is TGCAGCGTTGAACTCCCCCGCCCGCCGAGGACCCAGTACTTC. It specifies CSVELPRPPRTQYF.

V and J are TRBV5-1 and TRBJ2-2; D may correspond to TRBD1 or TRBD2 (6 bases each). CDR3 length: 16 residues. V lost 4 bases and J lost 7, with 20 bases in between. Germline V lookup: CDR1 SGHRS, CDR2 YFSETQ. The CDR3 sequence is CASSPSPTGGGGELFF. CDR3 nucleotide sequence: TGCGCCAGCAGCCCCTCTCCGACAGGAGGGGGCGGGGAGCTGTTTTTT.

In its sample, this clonotype was seen a few times. The chain links TRBV29-1 to TRBJ2-1; 9 nucleotides agree with TRBD1. The germline gives CDR1 SQVTM, CDR2 ANQGSEA. V gave up 8 bases and J gave up 10 bases; unmatched junction bases: 9. The CDR3 covers 12 residues. For the CDR3, the DNA is TGCAGCTTAGGGACAGGGACCCCCGAGCAGTTCTTC. It is translated as CSLGTGTPEQFF.

This chain links TRBV3-1 with TRBJ2-7; TRBD1 matches 11 bases. CDR3 length: 16 residues. J gave up 5 bases and V 2 bases, and 8 bases lay outside the gene matches. Germline V gene sequence: CDR1 LGHDT, CDR2 YNNKEL (reference sequence). The CDR3 reads CASSQQSGQGANEQYF. CDR3 nucleotides: TGTGCCAGCAGCCAACAGAGCGGACAGGGGGCAAACGAGCAGTACTTC.

The chain has TRBV2 and TRBJ2-1, with unresolved D. Trimming stripped 6 bases from V and 0 bases from J, with 12 bases between. The CDR3 length is 15 residues. Germline CDR1 and CDR2: SNHLY and FYNNEI. CDR3 loop: CASRGNSVSYNEQFF. CDR3 nucleotide sequence: TGTGCCAGCAGGGGAAACTCCGTCTCCTACAATGAGCAGTTCTTC.

This clonotype was counted at least ten times. This chain links TRBV12-3 or TRBV12-4 with TRBJ1-6, with D perhaps TRBD1 (5 bases). This CDR3 has 14 amino acids. Trimming removed 1 base at V and 8 bases at J, with 9 bases between. The CDR3 DNA is TGTGCCAGCAGTTTAGGGGCAGGGCATTCACCCCTCCACTTT. This encodes CASSLGAGHSPLHF.

The V call is TRBV12-3 or TRBV12-4, the J call TRBJ1-1, with TRBD1 identical over 8 bases. J lost 8 bases, V lost 5 bases, and 10 bases had no gene match. The CDR3 spans 14 residues. The DNA for the CDR3 is TGTGCCAGCAGTCCGACAGGGGTCTCTACCGAAGCTTTCTTT. Protein sequence: CASSPTGVSTEAFF.

Only a few counts were recorded for this clonotype. The rearrangement uses TRBV5-1 and TRBJ2-6, with 8 bases lining up with TRBD2. The V gene's germline CDR1 is SGHRS and CDR2 YFSETQ. The CDR3 extends over 18 amino acids. With 0 bases clipped from V and 1 base from J, the junction kept 6 bases outside the gene matches. The CDR3 DNA reads as TGCGCCAGCAGCTTGGGGCTAGCGGGTGGATCTGGGGCCAACGTCCTGACTTTC. Protein product: CASSLGLAGGSGANVLTF.

The gene calls are TRBV6-5 and TRBJ1-1; D unclear. The CDR3 is made up of 13 amino acids. V was pared by 2 bases and J by 6 bases, with 10 bases between. Germline CDR1 reads MNHEY; CDR2 reads SVGAGI. The chain's CDR3 is CASSYDVYAEAFF. CDR3 in DNA: TGTGCCAGCAGTTACGACGTTTACGCTGAAGCTTTCTTT.

V is TRBV7-2 and J is TRBJ2-7; D is uncertain. Trimming left V 2 bases short and J 2 bases short, with 7 bases between. The length of the CDR3 is 13 residues. CDR1 is SGHTA and CDR2 is FQGNSA in the germline V gene. CDR3 amino acids: CASSLNNPYEQYF. The CDR3 coding sequence is TGTGCCAGCAGCTTAAACAACCCCTACGAGCAGTACTTC.

This chain joins TRBV18 and TRBJ2-7; the D is unclear. Trimming took 0 bases from V and 1 from J, leaving 10 bases between them. The CDR3 extends over 15 amino acids. Germline V lookup: CDR1 KGHSH, CDR2 LQKENI. CDR3 nucleotides: TGTGCCAGCTCACCACCGTCCAGGAATTCCTACGAGCAGTACTTC. This translates into CASSPPSRNSYEQYF.